The text below deals with one T cell receptor beta chain. This sample is part of a study of blood T cell repertoires in COVID-19. Study-level information: Sample material is recorded as cDNA or gDNA derived from T cells, B-cell-depleted T cells, or PBMCs.

Germline CDR1 PRHDT, CDR2 FYEKMQ (reference sequence). Trimming took off 2 bases at V and 0 bases at J, with 4 bases between the two ends. CDR3 size: 14 residues. The Seattle patients joined while their infection was active and were tracked longitudinally afterward. In the original processing: Counts of nucleated cells, estimated from reference gene primer amplification, were obtained. Measured with immunoSEQ multiplex PCR; TCRdb has only the in-frame clones, and not every one. That table gives V, J and clone size, and the DNA gave D and trimming. The data show 85,000 to 120,000 clones, roughly 89% seen once.

Sequencing was carried out using peripheral blood. The receptor comes from a woman in her forties or fifties with COVID-19, enrolled during active disease. The chain employs TRBV13 and TRBJ1-4, with unresolved D. In DNA, the CDR3 is TGTGCCAGCAGCTTATCAGCAACTAATGAAAAACTGTTTTTT. Protein product: CASSLSATNEKLFF.